Each of the 13 T cell receptor beta chains below was sequenced from the same sample in a study of T cell responses to AZD1222 COVID-19 vaccine. The assay was immunoSEQ multiplex PCR, and TCRdb's table has in-frame clones only and misses some. This sample yields more than 70,000 clones, of which less than 95% are seen a single time; 25% to 30% belongs to the top ten. Sequenced here: peripheral blood, sampled 28 days after the second AZD1222 dose. These receptors all stem from an adult who received the AZD1222 COVID-19 vaccine.

J is TRBJ1-2 and V is TRBV28; no definite D call. V was clipped by 3 bases and J by 4 bases, with 6 bases between them. From germline, CDR1 is MDHEN and CDR2 SYDVKM. The CDR3 is 12 amino acids. The CDR3 loop is CASSLRGYGYTF. For the CDR3, the DNA is TGTGCCAGCAGTTTGCGGGGCTATGGCTACACCTTC.

This chain links TRBV28 with TRBJ2-1, with 10 bases that match TRBD2. The CDR3 totals 16 residues. The trim removed 6 bases at V and 6 bases at J, leaving 11 bases unmatched. In germline, CDR1 is MDHEN, CDR2 SYDVKM. DNA for the CDR3: TGTGCCAGCAGCCGGACTAGCGGAGGGGCCTCCAATGAGCAGTTCTTC. Protein product: CASSRTSGGASNEQFF.

A few counts support this clone. The V gene is TRBV10-3, the J gene TRBJ1-2; 7 positions match TRBD1. The CDR3 is 15 amino acids. Germline V gene sequence: CDR1 ENHRY, CDR2 SYGVKD. The V segment lost 10 bases and the J segment 4 bases; nucleotides outside the gene matches: 15. The CDR3 sequence is CATKGTASLFYGYTF. CDR3 DNA: TGTGCCACCAAAGGGACAGCAAGCCTTTTCTATGGCTACACCTTC.

V usage is TRBV23-1 and J usage is TRBJ2-1; the D gene is possibly TRBD1 (6 bases). TRBV23-1 falls under the ORF class, with uncertain function. This CDR3 has 15 amino acids. The V and J ends lost 0 bases and 13 bases respectively, with 19 bases between them. The CDR3 here is CASSQSLRGTPVQFF. CDR3 coding DNA: TGCGCCAGCAGTCAATCCTTAAGGGGGACGCCTGTACAGTTCTTC.

This chain joins TRBV6-1 and TRBJ1-1, with a weak D call TRBD1 (6 bases). V was shortened by 2 bases and J by 5 bases, with 12 bases between the two germline ends. The CDR3 spans 14 residues. From germline, CDR1 is MNHNS and CDR2 SASEGT. The CDR3 spells CASSELRGATEAFF. The CDR3 nucleotides are TGTGCCAGCAGTGAACTAAGGGGGGCTACTGAAGCTTTCTTT.

This clone came up a few times. V usage is TRBV29-1 and J usage is TRBJ1-1, with D unresolved. CDR3 size: 12 residues. Germline lookup yields CDR1 SQVTM and CDR2 ANQGSEA. Between the trimmed V and J ends, which lost 4 bases and 2 bases, there was a span of 8 bases. CDR3 coding DNA: TGCAGCGTTGTCCCGGGTAACACTGAAGCTTTCTTT. This gives the protein CSVVPGNTEAFF.

This clone was counted a single time. The chain has TRBV18 and TRBJ1-3; the D gene is possibly TRBD1 (5 bases). The CDR3 length is 16 residues. Germline V gene sequence: CDR1 KGHSH, CDR2 LQKENI. The V gene lost 3 bases and the J gene lost 4 bases, with 16 bases spanning the gap. The chain's CDR3 is CASSPDSGETGNTIYF. The CDR3 DNA reads as TGTGCCAGCTCACCTGATTCGGGGGAGACCGGAAACACCATATATTTT.

The chain recombines TRBV19 with TRBJ1-3; tentative D call: TRBD1 (5 bases). This CDR3 is 15 amino acids long. The V and J ends lost 3 bases and 0 bases respectively, with 9 bases between them. CDR1 LNHDA and CDR2 SQIVND come from the germline V gene (reference sequence). The CDR3 here is CASSIRAASGNTIYF. CDR3 DNA sequence: TGTGCCAGTAGTATCAGGGCTGCCTCTGGAAACACCATATATTTT.

J is TRBJ2-3 and V is TRBV29-1; 9 bases align to TRBD1. Germline values: CDR1 SQVTM, CDR2 ANQGSEA. This CDR3 has 17 amino acids. J was trimmed by 3 bases and V by 7 bases; bases with no gene match: 17. The CDR3 bases are TGCAGCGCTACTCCTTCGGGACAGGGTGTTTGGACAGATACGCAGTATTTT. It translates to CSATPSGQGVWTDTQYF.

This sequence joins TRBV5-4 and TRBJ2-3, with D tentatively TRBD2 (5 bases). This CDR3 comprises 16 residues. Germline values: CDR1 SGHNT, CDR2 YYREEE (reference sequence). With 3 bases removed from V and 3 bases from J, the gap between germline ends came to 17 bases. For the CDR3, the DNA is TGTGCCAGCAGCTCCCGGGCCCCTAGGGAGACAGATACGCAGTATTTT. Its translation: CASSSRAPRETDTQYF.

V usage is TRBV28 and J usage is TRBJ2-7; 11 nucleotides agree with TRBD1. From germline, CDR1 is MDHEN and CDR2 SYDVKM. The CDR3 runs 15 residues. V shed 6 bases and J 7 bases; nucleotides not matched to a gene: 11. The CDR3 protein is CASRVDRGRFQEQYF. Here the CDR3 DNA reads TGTGCCAGCAGGGTGGACAGGGGGCGCTTTCAAGAGCAGTACTTC.

This clone was seen just once. This rearrangement joins TRBV5-6 to TRBJ2-7, with 8 bases aligning to TRBD2. Germline CDR1 reads SGHDT; CDR2 reads YYEEEE. The CDR3 extends over 17 amino acids. Germline trimming cut 2 bases from V and 0 bases from J; bases unmatched to any gene: 10. Here the CDR3 reads CASSFSSSGYLSYEQYF. The CDR3 region has the DNA TGTGCCAGCAGCTTTTCGTCTAGCGGGTATCTCTCCTACGAGCAGTACTTC.

This clone was seen only once. The chain joins TRBV6-5 to TRBJ1-2, with 7 nucleotides matching TRBD1. Germline V CDR1 and CDR2: MNHEY, SVGAGI. The CDR3 contains 14 residues. The J segment lost 0 bases and the V segment lost 6 bases, leaving 4 bases of the junction unmatched. The CDR3 protein is CASRRTGANYGYTF. In DNA, the CDR3 is TGTGCCAGCAGGCGGACAGGCGCTAACTATGGCTACACCTTC.